These 3 T cell receptor beta chains originate from one sample sequenced in a study of monozygotic twins with cystic fibrosis. Profiled with immunoSEQ multiplex PCR; TCRdb holds only in-frame clones, not every one. The sample carries 30,000 to 35,000 clones, 66% recorded once. Sequences were obtained from blood. The receptors derive from a girl aged 10-17 years with cystic fibrosis.

J is TRBJ2-3 and V is TRBV7-8; D might be TRBD2 (7 bases). Trimming took 1 base from V and 6 from J, leaving 14 bases between them. The CDR3 has 15 residues. The V gene's germline CDR1 is SGHVS and CDR2 FQNEAQ. Written as DNA, the CDR3 is TGTGCCAGCAGCTTAGGAGGGACGGGGGGCGATACGCAGTATTTT. Its translation: CASSLGGTGGDTQYF.

The V gene is TRBV20-1, the J gene TRBJ2-4; TRBD1 matches at 8 bases. J lost 14 bases, V lost 3 bases, and 3 bases had no gene match. Per the germline V gene, CDR1 is DFQATT and CDR2 is SNEGSKA (reference sequence). The CDR3 runs 10 residues. This CDR3 reads CSARTDREYF. The CDR3 DNA is TGCAGTGCTAGGACGGACAGGGAGTACTTC.

V gene TRBV19 combines with J gene TRBJ2-1; 7 nucleotides agree with TRBD2. The CDR3 runs 15 residues. J gave up 0 bases and V 5 bases, and 4 bases lay outside the gene matches. The V gene's germline CDR1 is LNHDA and CDR2 SQIVND (reference sequence). For the CDR3, the DNA is TGTGCCAGTAGTCTTCTAGCGGCCTCCTACAATGAGCAGTTCTTC. As protein: CASSLLAASYNEQFF.